The next 30 T cell receptor beta chains were all read from a single sample in a study of CD8 T cells in ankylosing spondylitis. Regarding the study as a whole: Ankylosing spondylitis blood seemed to carry a telltale TCR beta motif made of several highly homologous variants.

One entry per CDR3 protein results from TCRdb running MiXCR on the 5' RACE reads. The data show fewer than 450,000 distinct CDR3 sequences, with roughly 17% seen just once and approximately 0.97% held by the top ten. These receptors' antigens are unknown. The specimen sequenced was blood, either unsorted or a sorted T cell fraction (not recorded which). All receptors derive from a male donor with ankylosing spondylitis.

The chain recombines TRBV6-1 with TRBJ2-1; the match to TRBD2 covers 9 bases. The germline CDR1 and CDR2 sequences are MNHNS and SASEGT. The CDR3 is made up of 19 amino acids. Trimming removed 5 bases from V and 0 bases from J; junction bases left unmatched: 14. The CDR3 sequence: CASSLGLAGVFSSYNEQFF. CDR3 bases: TGTGCCAGCAGTCTGGGACTAGCAGGGGTTTTTAGCTCCTACAATGAGCAGTTCTTC.

This clonotype was recorded at least ten times. The V gene is TRBV7-3, the J gene TRBJ1-1; TRBD1 aligns across 7 bases. This CDR3 is built from 15 residues. Germline-derived CDR1 and CDR2 are SGHTA and FQGTGA. Germline trimming cut 5 bases from V and 1 base from J; bases unmatched to any gene: 7. The CDR3 reads CASSAGGGTNTEAFF. The CDR3 bases are TGTGCCAGCAGCGCAGGGGGGGGCACGAACACTGAAGCTTTCTTT.

The gene calls are TRBV12-3 or TRBV12-4 and TRBJ1-1; D is unclear. Trimming removed 2 bases from V and 5 bases from J, with 9 bases in between. CDR3 length: 13 residues. CDR3 sequence reads: CASSLTGRTEAFF. The CDR3 bases are TGTGCCAGCAGTTTAACTGGGAGGACTGAAGCTTTCTTT.

This clonotype has a count of ten or more. The chain carries TRBV4-1 and TRBJ2-5; 8 bases fit TRBD2. CDR3 size: 17 residues. Looked up from germline, CDR1 is MGHRA and CDR2 is YSYEKL. V lost 0 bases to trimming and J lost 7 bases; unmatched junction nucleotides: 13. The CDR3 sequence is CASSQDQSGGQPWTQYF. In DNA, the CDR3 is TGCGCCAGCAGCCAAGATCAAAGCGGGGGACAACCTTGGACCCAGTACTTC.

The genes are TRBV18 and TRBJ1-2, with D possibly matching TRBD1 (6 bases). The CDR3 covers 15 residues. The germline V gene encodes CDR1 KGHSH and CDR2 LQKENI. Trimming stripped 2 bases from V and 2 bases from J, with 12 bases between. The chain's CDR3 is CASSPLDSQNYGYTF. CDR3 in DNA: TGTGCCAGCTCACCATTGGACAGTCAAAACTATGGCTACACCTTC.

The V call is TRBV24-1, the J call TRBJ2-1; TRBD2 aligns across 12 bases. Germline V gives CDR1 KGHDR, CDR2 SFDVKD. The CDR3 is 17 residues long. The J segment lost 3 bases and the V segment lost 4 bases, leaving 6 bases of the junction unmatched. CDR3: CATSDPGLAGFYNEQFF. The CDR3 DNA reads as TGTGCCACCAGTGACCCCGGACTAGCGGGATTCTACAATGAGCAGTTCTTC.

This clonotype has at least ten counts. The chain employs TRBV5-1 and TRBJ1-2; D gene uncertain. The CDR3 extends over 13 amino acids. The ends were cut back, 0 bases at V and 6 bases at J, with 9 bases in the middle. Germline loops: CDR1 SGHRS, CDR2 YFSETQ. In DNA, the CDR3 is TGCGCCAGCAGCTTGGCCAGAAGGGATGGCTACACCTTC. This codes for CASSLARRDGYTF.

In this sample, this clonotype turned up many times. This chain uses TRBV20-1 with TRBJ2-3; no reliable D call. Looked up from germline, CDR1 is DFQATT and CDR2 is SNEGSKA (reference sequence). V lost 0 bases, J lost 0 bases, and 13 bases lay in between. This CDR3 spans 16 amino acids. CDR3 nucleotide sequence: TGCAGTGCTAGAGATGTGTCCCGAGGTAGCACAGATACGCAGTATTTT. This translates into CSARDVSRGSTDTQYF.

This clonotype was counted a few times. This chain uses TRBV7-8 with TRBJ1-5, with TRBD1 matching 8 bases. The CDR3 length is 16 residues. The germline CDR1 and CDR2 sequences are SGHVS and FQNEAQ. Losses at the gene ends were 1 base for V and 5 bases for J; bases not matched to a gene: 7. CDR3 bases: TGTGCCAGCAGCTTAGGGACAGGGAGCTTCGATCAGCCCCAGCATTTT. This encodes CASSLGTGSFDQPQHF.

J is TRBJ1-5 and V is TRBV7-8; 7 bases are a match to TRBD1. The CDR3 spans 16 residues. Germline V gives CDR1 SGHVS, CDR2 FQNEAQ. Trimming at V came to 2 bases and at J to 0 bases, leaving 4 bases not matched to a gene. This CDR3 reads CASSLTGAYSNQPQHF. Here the CDR3 DNA reads TGTGCCAGCAGCTTAACAGGGGCTTATAGCAATCAGCCCCAGCATTTT.

This clonotype was seen repeatedly, ten times or more. The chain recombines TRBV5-1 with TRBJ2-7; D is uncertain. V was cut by 0 bases and J by 1 base, with 8 bases left in between. CDR3 length: 14 residues. The germline CDR1 and CDR2 sequences are SGHRS and YFSETQ. The CDR3 sequence: CASSLVGLSYEQYF. The CDR3 nucleotides are TGCGCCAGCAGCTTGGTTGGGCTATCCTACGAGCAGTACTTC.

This clonotype was counted ten times or more. This chain connects TRBV10-3 to TRBJ2-2, with 8 positions matching TRBD2. The germline V gene has CDR1 ENHRY and CDR2 SYGVKD. V lost 10 bases and J lost 0; bases outside the gene matches: 4. The CDR3 is 14 residues long. In DNA form, the CDR3 reads TGTGCCACCTTAGCGGGACCGAACACCGGGGAGCTGTTTTTT. Amino acids: CATLAGPNTGELFF.

This clonotype was detected many times. The chain recombines TRBV5-1 with TRBJ2-2; D remains ambiguous. This CDR3 contains 15 residues. Trimming left V 6 bases short and J 6 bases short, with 18 bases between. Germline V lookup: CDR1 SGHRS, CDR2 YFSETQ. The CDR3 protein is CASTEGPQDAGELFF. The CDR3 nucleotides are TGCGCCAGCACGGAAGGCCCGCAGGACGCCGGGGAGCTGTTTTTT.

The V and J genes are TRBV3-1 and TRBJ1-1, with 9 positions matching TRBD1. Germline CDR1 is LGHDT and CDR2 is YNNKEL (reference sequence). With 5 bases clipped from V and 7 bases from J, the junction kept 5 bases outside the gene matches. The CDR3 loop spans 13 amino acids. For the CDR3, the DNA is TGTGCCAGCAGCAAGGACAGGGGAATTGAAGCTTTCTTT. Encoded protein: CASSKDRGIEAFF.

This clonotype was seen a few times. The rearrangement joins TRBV9 to TRBJ2-3; 11 bases match TRBD2. V was clipped by 0 bases and J by 4 bases; unmatched bases: 7. The length of the CDR3 is 17 residues. The germline gives CDR1 SGDLS, CDR2 YYNGEE. CDR3 in DNA: TGTGCCAGCAGCGTAGCTCGGCTAGCGGGAGGTGCAGATACGCAGTATTTT. Protein sequence: CASSVARLAGGADTQYF.

V gene TRBV18 combines with J gene TRBJ2-5, with D possibly matching TRBD2 (5 bases). The CDR3 length is 13 residues. V shed 3 bases and J shed 5 bases, with 10 bases lying between them. The germline CDR1 and CDR2 sequences are KGHSH and LQKENI. The chain's CDR3 is CASSPGVRETQYF. CDR3 DNA sequence: TGTGCCAGCTCACCGGGAGTTCGGGAGACCCAGTACTTC.

This clonotype has ten or more counts. The chain joins TRBV5-1 to TRBJ2-2; TRBD2 matches at 8 bases. In germline, CDR1 is SGHRS, CDR2 YFSETQ. The CDR3 runs 16 residues. The trim removed 1 base at V and 0 bases at J, leaving 2 bases unmatched. The CDR3 protein is CASSLQAGANTGELFF. The CDR3 DNA is TGCGCCAGCAGCTTGCAAGCGGGGGCGAACACCGGGGAGCTGTTTTTT.

This clonotype was recorded a few times. V and J are TRBV7-9 and TRBJ1-2; D is possibly TRBD1 (5 bases). The V end lost 5 bases, the J end lost 6 bases, and 10 bases lay between the germline ends. CDR3 length: 12 amino acids. Germline lookup yields CDR1 SEHNR and CDR2 FQNEAQ (reference sequence). The CDR3 nucleotides are TGTGCCAGCAGCCCGACGGGGGATGGCTACACCTTC. Protein sequence: CASSPTGDGYTF.

This clonotype was seen at least ten times. This chain links TRBV12-3 or TRBV12-4 with TRBJ1-2; a possible D gene is TRBD1 (5 bases). The V gene lost 3 bases and the J gene lost 10 bases, with 12 bases spanning the gap. The CDR3 loop spans 12 amino acids. The CDR3 is CASSFGGGFYTF. The DNA for the CDR3 is TGTGCCAGCAGTTTCGGCGGGGGTTTCTACACCTTC.

Ten or more counts support this clonotype. The V and J genes are TRBV12-3 or TRBV12-4 and TRBJ2-1, with a tentative D call TRBD1 (7 bases). The CDR3 loop spans 15 amino acids. Trimming removed 5 bases at V and 7 bases at J, with 18 bases between. DNA for the CDR3: TGTGCCAGCAGTGGAGGCGGGACAGCCATGAATGAGCAGTTCTTC. This codes for CASSGGGTAMNEQFF.

This clonotype occurred a few times. V usage is TRBV7-6 and J usage is TRBJ2-3, with TRBD2 matching 11 bases. The CDR3 has 17 amino acids. CDR1 is SGHVS and CDR2 is FNYEAQ in the germline V gene. V lost 5 bases to trimming and J lost 4 bases; unmatched junction nucleotides: 11. The CDR3 nucleotides are TGTGCCAGCAGCCCAGCTGCCGGGACTAGCGGTTCAGATACGCAGTATTTT. Its protein product is CASSPAAGTSGSDTQYF.

This clonotype was seen more than once but under ten times. J is TRBJ1-1 and V is TRBV6-1, with TRBD1 matching over 9 bases. The CDR3 extends over 14 amino acids. CDR1 and CDR2 from the germline V gene are MNHNS and SASEGT. The trim removed 2 bases at V and 3 bases at J, leaving 1 base unmatched. The CDR3 DNA reads as TGTGCCAGCAGTGAACGGACAGGGGACACTGAAGCTTTCTTT. As protein: CASSERTGDTEAFF.

This chain joins TRBV7-2 and TRBJ1-1; possibly TRBD1 for D (5 bases). The V gene lost 5 bases and the J gene lost 5 bases, with 9 bases spanning the gap. CDR1 and CDR2 from the germline V gene are SGHTA and FQGNSA. This CDR3 has 12 residues. The CDR3 DNA is TGTGCCAGCAGCCTCAGGGTGACTGAAGCTTTCTTT. This sequence encodes CASSLRVTEAFF.

This clonotype occurred many times. Here the CDR3 reads CSARVTGGDQPQHF. DNA of the CDR3: TGCAGTGCTAGGGTGACAGGGGGCGATCAGCCCCAGCATTTT. V usage is TRBV20-1 and J usage is TRBJ1-5; TRBD1 matches at 10 bases. V gave up 3 bases and J gave up 5 bases; unmatched junction bases: 4. The germline V gene encodes CDR1 DFQATT and CDR2 SNEGSKA (reference sequence). This CDR3 region has 14 residues.

Ten or more counts support this clonotype. The chain joins TRBV5-1 to TRBJ1-1, with D maybe TRBD1 (6 bases). V shed 4 bases and J shed 8 bases, with 15 bases lying between them. CDR3 size: 13 residues. The germline CDR1 and CDR2 sequences are SGHRS and YFSETQ. CDR3 sequence reads: CASSINREREAFF. The CDR3 nucleotides read TGCGCCAGCAGCATCAACAGGGAGAGAGAAGCTTTCTTT.

V gene TRBV5-1 combines with J gene TRBJ1-4; D ambiguous. V lost 2 bases and J lost 3, with 8 bases in between. CDR3 length: 14 residues. The germline V gene encodes CDR1 SGHRS and CDR2 YFSETQ. CDR3 sequence: CASSFGDSNEKLFF. CDR3 nucleotide sequence: TGCGCCAGCAGCTTCGGGGATTCTAATGAAAAACTGTTTTTT. Variable domain in full (rest from reference TRBV5-1 and TRBJ1-4): KAGVTQTPRYLIKTRGQQVTLSCSPISGHRSVSWYQQTPGQGLQFLFEYFSETQRNKGNFPGRFSGRQFSNSRSEMNVSTLELGDSALYLCASSFGDSNEKLFFGSGTQLSVL.

The chain recombines TRBV30 with TRBJ2-7; TRBD2 might be the D (5 bases). Germline V lookup: CDR1 GTSNPN, CDR2 SVGIG (reference sequence). V shed 0 bases and J shed 0 bases, with 9 bases lying between them. The CDR3 totals 14 residues. CDR3 region: CAWSVTGNSYEQYF. CDR3 nucleotide sequence: TGTGCCTGGAGTGTAACGGGGAACTCCTACGAGCAGTACTTC.

The table lists this clonotype with a few counts. The rearrangement joins TRBV20-1 to TRBJ2-2; 9 nucleotides agree with TRBD2. The germline V gene encodes CDR1 DFQATT and CDR2 SNEGSKA (reference sequence). V shed 1 base, J shed 1 base, and the junction held 1 base outside the gene matches. The CDR3 runs 15 residues. In nucleotides, the CDR3 is TGCAGTGCTAGAGTTAGCGGGGGGAACACCGGGGAGCTGTTTTTT. Amino acids: CSARVSGGNTGELFF.

This clonotype was detected many times. This rearrangement joins TRBV24-1 to TRBJ2-2; TRBD2 matches 8 bases. This CDR3 has 15 residues. Germline CDR1 reads KGHDR; CDR2 reads SFDVKD. The V and J ends lost 7 bases and 1 base, in that order; junction bases with no gene match: 4. Here the CDR3 reads CATRGAGVNTGELFF. The CDR3 region has the DNA TGTGCCACCAGAGGAGCGGGAGTGAACACCGGGGAGCTGTTTTTT.

The V and J genes are TRBV7-6 and TRBJ2-5; D may be TRBD2 (6 bases). Germline V gene sequence: CDR1 SGHVS, CDR2 FNYEAQ. The CDR3 runs 14 residues. Trimming stripped 5 bases from V and 5 bases from J, with 15 bases between. The CDR3 is CASSRSGTLETQYF. The CDR3 region has the DNA TGTGCCAGCAGCCGATCCGGGACTTTGGAGACCCAGTACTTC.